Shown below are 4 T cell receptor beta chains from a single sample sequenced in a study of shared clonotypes between healthy human individuals. Profiling relied on immunoSEQ multiplex PCR, and the TCRdb table lists in-frame clones only, not all of them. The sample includes more than 2 million clones, 90% to 95% of them seen just once. Material: naive CD4+ T cells sorted from blood. The sample's subset: CD45RA+ positively selected. The source is a man aged 18 to 29 in good health.

The chain links TRBV6-5 to TRBJ1-6; possibly TRBD1 for D (6 bases). CDR3 length: 16 residues. Between the trimmed V and J ends, which lost 0 bases and 11 bases, there was a span of 17 bases. CDR1 is MNHEY and CDR2 is SVGAGI in the germline V gene. CDR3 loop: CASSYSGALTTAPLHF. CDR3 DNA sequence: TGTGCCAGCAGTTACTCGGGGGCTCTAACGACGGCACCCCTCCACTTT.

The chain combines TRBV5-4 with TRBJ2-1; no firm D call. This CDR3 is built from 12 residues. The V gene's germline CDR1 is SGHNT and CDR2 YYREEE (reference sequence). Trimming removed 7 bases at V and 6 bases at J, with 11 bases between. The CDR3 nucleotides read TGTGCCAGCGGTTCTCTGCTCAATGAGCAGTTCTTC. Translated, it gives CASGSLLNEQFF.

The chain has TRBV29-1 and TRBJ2-2; no reliable D call. Germline V gene data show CDR1 as SQVTM and CDR2 as ANQGSEA. This CDR3 is 13 amino acids long. The germline V and J ends were trimmed by 4 bases and 1 base, with 7 bases remaining between them. CDR3 region: CSVVRGNTGELFF. The CDR3, as DNA: TGCAGCGTTGTGAGAGGGAACACCGGGGAGCTGTTTTTT.

The chain uses TRBV4-1 and TRBJ1-3; D gene unclear. The CDR3 is 11 amino acids. With 0 bases removed from V and 9 bases from J, the gap between germline ends came to 3 bases. In germline, CDR1 is MGHRA, CDR2 YSYEKL. The CDR3 region is CASSQDGTIYF. As DNA, the CDR3 is TGCGCCAGCAGCCAAGATGGCACCATATATTTT.